This T cell receptor (beta chain) emerged from a study of cytomegalovirus exposure and HLA in healthy donors. This CDR3 region has 18 residues. The germline V and J ends were trimmed by 0 bases and 0 bases, with 17 bases remaining between them. Germline V CDR1 and CDR2: LNHNV, YYDKDF (reference sequence). PCR primers comprised 60 Vbeta and 13 Jbeta primers. Using immunoSEQ multiplex PCR, the repertoire was profiled, and TCRdb retains in-frame clones only, with some absent. The sample carries more than 150,000 clones, about 90% recorded once. Sequencing was carried out using PBMCs. The clonotype comes from a girl less than two years old in good health and CMV-seronegative. The chain links TRBV15 to TRBJ1-1; a possible D gene is TRBD1 (5 bases). The CDR3 spells CATSRDRLEAGMNTEAFF. For the CDR3, the DNA is TGTGCCACCAGCAGAGATAGGCTAGAGGCAGGGATGAACACTGAAGCTTTCTTT.